This entry features one TCR beta chain sequence. What it binds is not known. Germline V gene lookup returns CDR1 MNHEY and CDR2 SMNVEV (reference sequence). Trimming removed 6 bases from V and 0 bases from J, with 11 bases in between. CDR3 length equals 14 residues. It was autoimmune disease history or systemic immunosuppression that excluded patients. This sample was included in a study of OX40 agonist ivuxolimab in advanced cancers. Study findings and constraints: There were, on average, more expanded clones in CD8+ T cells than in CD4+.

Profiling relied on immunoSEQ multiplex PCR, and the TCRdb table lists in-frame clones only, not all of them. The table lists around 100,000 clones, 75% to 95% of them singletons, with about 0.49% in the top ten. Source: CD4+ or CD8+ T cells sorted from blood, taken in a trial of the OX40 agonist ivuxolimab. The sequence derives from an adult with an advanced solid tumor such as melanoma, head and neck, liver or kidney cancer. The gene calls are TRBV27 and TRBJ1-1; tentative D call: TRBD1 (6 bases). DNA for the CDR3: TGTGCCAGCAGCCCGGACAGATTGAACACTGAAGCTTTCTTT. Its protein is CASSPDRLNTEAFF.